This entry lists 20 T cell receptor beta chains sequenced from one sample in a study of shared T cell receptors in the human thymus. Clones were read by immunoSEQ multiplex PCR, and TCRdb kept only the in-frame ones, dropping some. The sample records hundreds of thousands of clones, around 87% being singletons. The data were also submitted as part of a second study, on human thymus T cells.

Sequencing used thymocytes. These receptors were collected from a boy under two years old with a congenital heart defect.

The chain uses TRBV6-4 and TRBJ2-1; 9 nucleotides line up with TRBD1. Germline assignment: CDR1 MRHNA and CDR2 SNTAGT. The CDR3 covers 17 residues. With 0 bases clipped from V and 6 bases from J, the junction kept 9 bases outside the gene matches. CDR3 nucleotide sequence: TGTGCCAGCAGTGACTCGGGTGGACAGGGGAATAGCAATGAGCAGTTCTTC. Encoded protein: CASSDSGGQGNSNEQFF.

The chain links TRBV4-1 to TRBJ1-1; possibly TRBD1 for D (5 bases). The CDR3 is 16 amino acids. The ends were cut back, 2 bases at V and 5 bases at J, with 18 bases in the middle. Germline-derived CDR1 and CDR2 are MGHRA and YSYEKL. CDR3 sequence: CASSQYPGLTTTEAFF. CDR3 nucleotide sequence: TGCGCCAGCAGCCAATACCCGGGACTCACAACTACTGAAGCTTTCTTT.

This chain uses TRBV30 with TRBJ1-3, with TRBD1 matching 8 bases. The V gene end was trimmed by 0 bases and the J gene end by 4 bases; junction bases not matched to a gene: 2. In germline, CDR1 is GTSNPN, CDR2 SVGIG (reference sequence). This CDR3 has 14 residues. CDR3 in amino acids: CAWSVGQEGNTIYF. The CDR3 bases are TGTGCCTGGAGTGTGGGACAGGAGGGAAACACCATATATTTT. Full variable domain (outside the CDR3, taken from reference TRBV30 and TRBJ1-3): SQTIHQWPATLVQPVGSPLSLECTVEGTSNPNLYWYRQAAGRGLQLLFYSVGIGQISSEVPQNLSASRPQDRQFILSSKKLLLSDSGFYLCAWSVGQEGNTIYFGEGSWLTVV.

V gene TRBV7-6 combines with J gene TRBJ1-6; 12 bases are a match to TRBD1. Per the germline V gene, CDR1 is SGHVS and CDR2 is FNYEAQ. This CDR3 spans 19 amino acids. Trimming removed 0 bases from V and 10 bases from J; junction bases left unmatched: 13. The CDR3 here is CASSLAPYPGQGAVSPLHF. The CDR3 coding sequence is TGTGCCAGCAGCTTAGCGCCATATCCGGGACAGGGGGCTGTGTCACCCCTCCACTTT.

A note on this clone: At one boundary the junction diverges from the germline segment, which might be a read error. The same CDR3 is also encoded by other DNA sequences in this sample. The genes are TRBV28 and TRBJ1-6; no clear D. This CDR3 spans 16 amino acids. Germline V gene lookup returns CDR1 MDHEN and CDR2 SYDVKM. CDR3 sequence (DNA): TGTGCCAGCAGTATAGTCTCGGCAGCGGAGAATTCCCCCCTCCACTTT. Its protein product is CASSIVSAAENSPLHF.

V usage is TRBV4-1 and J usage is TRBJ2-2, with 11 bases fitting TRBD2. J gave up 4 bases and V 8 bases, and 15 bases lay outside the gene matches. Germline values: CDR1 MGHRA, CDR2 YSYEKL. The CDR3 has 18 amino acids. The CDR3 nucleotides are TGCGCCAGCGGCTTGGGCCTAGCGGGAGGCATCGGCACCGGGGAGCTGTTTTTT. Translation gives CASGLGLAGGIGTGELFF.

The table lists this clone with a few counts. The V call is TRBV19, the J call TRBJ1-5; maybe TRBD1 (6 bases). This CDR3 has 15 amino acids. V gave up 2 bases and J gave up 6 bases, with 14 bases separating them. Looked up from germline, CDR1 is LNHDA and CDR2 is SQIVND (reference sequence). This CDR3 reads CASSINRERTQPQHF. The CDR3 DNA follows: TGTGCCAGTAGTATAAACAGGGAGAGAACTCAGCCCCAGCATTTT. The variable domain in full, completed from reference TRBV19 and TRBJ1-5, reads DGGITQSPKYLFRKEGQNVTLSCEQNLNHDAMYWYRQDPGQGLRLIYYSQIVNDFQKGDIAEGYSVSREKKESFPLTVTSAQKNPTAFYLCASSINRERTQPQHFGDGTRLSIL.

The J gene is TRBJ2-2, the V gene TRBV29-1; 7 positions match TRBD2. The CDR3 totals 14 residues. J gave up 4 bases and V 6 bases, and 8 bases lay outside the gene matches. The V gene's germline CDR1 is SQVTM and CDR2 ANQGSEA. CDR3 protein: CSVRTSRFTGELFF. For the CDR3, the DNA is TGCAGCGTCCGGACTAGTCGGTTCACCGGGGAGCTGTTTTTT.

This clone has only one observation. The chain is built from TRBV5-1 and TRBJ1-3, with a tentative D call TRBD1 (5 bases). The germline V gene has CDR1 SGHRS and CDR2 YFSETQ. V shed 0 bases and J shed 0 bases, with 10 bases lying between them. This CDR3 has 16 amino acids. The DNA of the CDR3 is TGCGCCAGCAGCTTGGGACAGTCTTTCTCTGGAAACACCATATATTTT. It encodes CASSLGQSFSGNTIYF. Looking up the rest from reference TRBV5-1 and TRBJ1-3 gives the full variable domain: KAGVTQTPRYLIKTRGQQVTLSCSPISGHRSVSWYQQTPGQGLQFLFEYFSETQRNKGNFPGRFSGRQFSNSRSEMNVSTLELGDSALYLCASSLGQSFSGNTIYFGEGSWLTVV.

This chain uses TRBV29-1 with TRBJ2-1, with D perhaps TRBD1 (6 bases). This CDR3 is 12 amino acids long. V was pared by 7 bases and J by 9 bases, with 16 bases between. Germline V gives CDR1 SQVTM, CDR2 ANQGSEA. The CDR3 DNA reads as TGCAGCGCCTCAGGGGTGAATGGTGAGCAGTTCTTC. It translates to CSASGVNGEQFF.

V is TRBV25-1 and J is TRBJ2-2; D may be TRBD2 (7 bases). Germline V gene data show CDR1 as MGHDK and CDR2 as SYGVNS. CDR3 length equals 17 residues. The V end was cut by 4 bases, the J end by 0 bases, with 15 bases between. The CDR3 DNA reads as TGTGCCAGCAGTGGCGGGGGCCCCTCAACGAACACCGGGGAGCTGTTTTTT. The encoded protein is CASSGGGPSTNTGELFF.

This sequence joins TRBV5-6 and TRBJ1-2, with 8 bases matching TRBD1. With 1 base clipped from V and 7 bases from J, the junction kept 18 bases outside the gene matches. Germline V gives CDR1 SGHDT, CDR2 YYEEEE. The CDR3 loop spans 18 amino acids. In nucleotides, the CDR3 is TGTGCCAGCAGCTTGAAGACCCACGTGGACAGGGAATTGCGTGGCTACACCTTC. Translated: CASSLKTHVDRELRGYTF.

This chain links TRBV25-1 with TRBJ2-3; TRBD1 is a possible D gene (6 bases). V was clipped by 5 bases and J by 6 bases, with 21 bases between them. Germline values: CDR1 MGHDK, CDR2 SYGVNS. The CDR3 consists of 16 residues. The CDR3: CASSPYRGSPRDTQYF. CDR3 nucleotides: TGTGCCAGCAGTCCCTATAGGGGGAGCCCCAGGGATACGCAGTATTTT.

The V call is TRBV5-1, the J call TRBJ1-6; TRBD1 matches 7 bases. Per the germline V gene, CDR1 is SGHRS and CDR2 is YFSETQ. This CDR3 comprises 16 residues. After removal of 0 bases from V and 8 bases from J, the junction contained 8 bases not matched to a gene. CDR3 residues: CASSLGPNRGDSPLHF. DNA for the CDR3: TGCGCCAGCAGCTTGGGTCCGAACAGGGGAGATTCACCCCTCCACTTT.

This clone has just one count. This chain uses TRBV7-6 with TRBJ1-5; 8 bases agree with TRBD1. J lost 7 bases, V lost 8 bases, and 19 bases had no gene match. Germline CDR1 SGHVS, CDR2 FNYEAQ. CDR3 length: 17 residues. DNA of the CDR3: TGTGCCAGCCGGAAAGAACCGGACCGGACAGGGCGACAGCCCCAGCATTTT. Translating it yields CASRKEPDRTGRQPQHF.

The CDR3 DNA reads TGTGCCAGCAGCTTTATTCAACCGGGACAGGAAGATACCTACGAGCAGTACTTC. Translated: CASSFIQPGQEDTYEQYF. The rearrangement joins TRBV7-7 to TRBJ2-7, with TRBD1 identical over 8 bases. CDR3 size: 18 residues. The germline gives CDR1 SSHAT, CDR2 FNYEAQ (reference sequence). Trimming took 3 bases from V and 2 from J; bases not matched to a gene: 15.

The gene calls are TRBV4-3 and TRBJ1-2; TRBD1 might be the D (6 bases). Deletions cut 0 bases from V and 3 bases from J, with 11 bases between. Germline CDR1 is LGHNA and CDR2 is YSLEER. This CDR3 has 15 amino acids. Written as DNA, the CDR3 is TGCGCCAGCAGCCAAGAAAACAGGGAAGACTATGGCTACACCTTC. Translated, it gives CASSQENREDYGYTF.

A remark on this clone: Other DNA sequences in the sample encode the same CDR3. The V and J genes are TRBV7-2 and TRBJ2-7; TRBD1 aligns across 8 bases. Germline V gene sequence: CDR1 SGHTA, CDR2 FQGNSA. The CDR3 has 16 residues. The ends lost 2 bases at V and 2 bases at J; junction bases unmatched: 8. The DNA of the CDR3 is TGTGCCAGCAGCTTAATGGGAAAACAGGGGGCCTACGAGCAGTACTTC. Protein: CASSLMGKQGAYEQYF.

The chain uses TRBV10-3 and TRBJ2-5; possible D gene TRBD2, 6 bases. The CDR3 spans 15 residues. Trimming removed 3 bases from V and 1 base from J, with 12 bases in between. Germline values: CDR1 ENHRY, CDR2 SYGVKD. CDR3 protein: CAISDKVGGQETQYF. CDR3 bases: TGTGCCATCAGTGATAAGGTGGGGGGCCAAGAGACCCAGTACTTC.

The chain recombines TRBV11-3 with TRBJ2-2, with 7 positions matching TRBD2. From germline, CDR1 is SGHNT and CDR2 YENEEA. The ends lost 4 bases at V and 0 bases at J; junction bases unmatched: 8. The CDR3 is 17 residues long. The CDR3 loop reads CASSYGPGLTNTGELFF. In DNA, the CDR3 is TGTGCCAGCAGCTACGGACCGGGACTAACGAACACCGGGGAGCTGTTTTTT.